This entry concerns a single TCR beta chain. What it recognizes is unknown. This specimen belongs to a study of T cells in localized non-small cell lung cancer. The study's findings and limits: In uninvolved adjacent lung, T cell clonality reached its highest value, exceeding tumor. Longer overall survival was associated with a higher density of T cells in the blood.

The table came from immunoSEQ multiplex PCR; TCRdb's copy has only in-frame clones and leaves some out. The data show some 66,000 clones, about 83% seen once. The germline gives CDR1 SGHRS, CDR2 YFSETQ. The V and J ends lost 5 bases and 0 bases respectively, with 15 bases between them. The CDR3 runs 17 residues. The chain joins TRBV5-1 to TRBJ2-6; D is perhaps TRBD2 (5 bases). Material: peripheral blood, obtained before any cancer treatment. This TCR was sampled from a female donor over 55 with stage I lung adenocarcinoma. The CDR3 bases are TGCGCCAGCAGGCAAGCCGGGATGGACTCTGGGGCCAACGTCCTGACTTTC. Its protein is CASRQAGMDSGANVLTF.